Listed below are T cell receptor beta chains from one sample, sequenced in a study of blood T cells in healthy people across ages. TCRdb re-called the 5' RACE reads with MiXCR, one entry per CDR3 protein. The data show approximately 1,000,000 distinct CDR3 sequences, with around two fifths seen just once and around 12% held by the top ten. The sequencing sample was made of blood. The receptor source for this set is a man between 18 and 29 years old in good health. Each CDR3 is given with its conserved first and last residue.

v_call	j_call	cdr3_aa
TRBV15	TRBJ2-1	CATSRQGFDEQFF
TRBV5-1	TRBJ2-7	CASSLGEAFSSYEQYF
TRBV4-1	TRBJ1-2	CASSPDLRASNYGYTF
TRBV20-1	TRBJ2-1	CRALQGEQFF
TRBV5-1	TRBJ2-5	CASAPNQETQYF
TRBV7-9	TRBJ1-2	CASSLVPRDGYTF
TRBV20-1	TRBJ1-1	CSARDARLNTEAFF
TRBV20-1	TRBJ1-5	CSARAPGAPNQPQHF
TRBV2	TRBJ1-1	CASSASGEAFF
TRBV12-3/TRBV12-4	TRBJ2-1	CASSLRQGRISDNEQFF
TRBV20-1	TRBJ1-1	CSAPPGQGEGTEAFF
TRBV28	TRBJ2-3	CASTPPGLYTQYF
TRBV5-1	TRBJ2-7	CASSSKPGQGSGEQYF
TRBV5-1	TRBJ2-2	CASSLFLNTGELFF
TRBV14	TRBJ1-2	CASSQDPGGTYGYTF
TRBV9	TRBJ2-7	CASSPSGANSYEQYF
TRBV6-5	TRBJ2-6	CASSPDRAGANVLTF